This T cell receptor (beta chain) was captured by sequencing in a study of control samples from healthy donors and cancer patients. Generated by immunoSEQ multiplex PCR, the TCRdb table keeps only in-frame clones and is missing some. Of about 130,000 clones listed, 85% to 95% are singletons. The CDR3 sequence is 13 residues long. Deletions cut 3 bases from V and 2 bases from J, with 8 bases between. This chain joins TRBV12-3 or TRBV12-4 and TRBJ2-7; D might be TRBD1 (5 bases). The sequence derives from a man of 80 years or more with head and neck cancer. The sample consisted of PBMCs. This CDR3 reads CASSFTGTYEQYF. The DNA for the CDR3 is TGTGCCAGCAGTTTCACAGGAACCTACGAGCAGTACTTC.